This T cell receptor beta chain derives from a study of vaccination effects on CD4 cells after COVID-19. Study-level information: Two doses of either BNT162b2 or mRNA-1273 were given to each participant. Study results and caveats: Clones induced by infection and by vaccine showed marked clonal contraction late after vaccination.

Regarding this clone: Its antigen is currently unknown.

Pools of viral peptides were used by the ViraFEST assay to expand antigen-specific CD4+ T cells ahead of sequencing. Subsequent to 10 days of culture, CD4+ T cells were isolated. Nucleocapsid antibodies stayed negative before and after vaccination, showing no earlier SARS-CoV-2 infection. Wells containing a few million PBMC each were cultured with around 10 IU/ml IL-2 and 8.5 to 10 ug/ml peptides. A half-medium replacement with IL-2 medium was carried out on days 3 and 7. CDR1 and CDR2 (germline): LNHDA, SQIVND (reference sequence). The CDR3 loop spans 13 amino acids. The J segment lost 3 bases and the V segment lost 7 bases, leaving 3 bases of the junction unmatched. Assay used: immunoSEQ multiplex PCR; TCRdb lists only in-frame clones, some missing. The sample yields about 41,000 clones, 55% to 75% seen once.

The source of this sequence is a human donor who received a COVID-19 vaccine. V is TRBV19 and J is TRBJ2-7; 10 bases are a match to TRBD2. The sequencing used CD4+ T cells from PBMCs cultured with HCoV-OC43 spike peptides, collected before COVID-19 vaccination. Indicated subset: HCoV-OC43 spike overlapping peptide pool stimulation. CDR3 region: CASTASGSYEQYF. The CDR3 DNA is TGTGCCAGTACTGCTAGCGGGAGCTACGAGCAGTACTTC.